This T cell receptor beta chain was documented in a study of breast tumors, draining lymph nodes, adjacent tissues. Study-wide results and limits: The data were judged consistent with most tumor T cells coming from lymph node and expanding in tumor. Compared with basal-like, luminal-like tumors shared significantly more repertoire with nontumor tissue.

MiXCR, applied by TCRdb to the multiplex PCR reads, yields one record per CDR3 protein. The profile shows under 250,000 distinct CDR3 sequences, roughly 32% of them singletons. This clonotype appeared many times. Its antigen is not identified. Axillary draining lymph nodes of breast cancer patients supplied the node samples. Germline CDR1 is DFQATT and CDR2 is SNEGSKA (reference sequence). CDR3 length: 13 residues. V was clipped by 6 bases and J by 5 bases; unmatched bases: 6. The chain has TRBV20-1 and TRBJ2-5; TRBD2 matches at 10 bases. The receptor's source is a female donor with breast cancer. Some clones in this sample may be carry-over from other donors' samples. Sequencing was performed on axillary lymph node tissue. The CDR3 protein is CSAGLAEEETQYF. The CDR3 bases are TGCAGTGCCGGACTAGCGGAAGAGGAGACCCAGTACTTC.